A selection of T cell receptor beta chains follows, all from one sample in a study of blood T cell repertoires in COVID-19. Assay: immunoSEQ multiplex PCR; the TCRdb copy retains only in-frame clones and omits some. The sample consists of 95,000 to 120,000 clones, approximately 85% of them appearing once. The sequencing input was peripheral blood. These receptors came from a woman aged 55-75 years with COVID-19, enrolled during active disease. CDR3s include the opening cysteine and the closing phenylalanine or tryptophan. A D gene is named only where the DNA matches it firmly. Size tells how often a clone was seen (once, few, many) or the class of an expanded clone, and some rows leave it out.

>.|TRBV5-5|17|TRBD2|TRBJ2-1
TGTGCCAGCAGCTTGCAACGAGGGAGGGGTGAAGTCAATGAGCAGTTCTTC
CASSLQRGRGEVNEQFF
>.|TRBV19|15|TRBD2|TRBJ2-7
TGTGCCAGTAGTACCCCTAGCGGGAGCTTCTACGAGCAGTACTTC
CASSTPSGSFYEQYF
>.|TRBV19|13|TRBD1|TRBJ2-3
TGTGCCAGAAACAGGGGTTTGTTCGATACGCAGTATTTT
CARNRGLFDTQYF
>.|TRBV5-6|13|.|TRBJ1-2
TGTGCCAGCAGCATCTACAGTTTCTATGGCTACACCTTC
CASSIYSFYGYTF
>.|TRBV4-1|14|TRBD1|TRBJ2-7
TGCGCCAGCAGCCGAGGACAGGAGTGGGGCGAGCAGTACTTC
CASSRGQEWGEQYF
>.|TRBV6-2/TRBV6-3|15|.|TRBJ2-1
TGTGCCAGCAGTGCCACCCACCTACAGGGCAATGAGCAGTTCTTC
CASSATHLQGNEQFF
>once|TRBV6-7|14|.|TRBJ1-2
TGTGCCAGCAGTTACCCCCGCAGGGGATATGGCTACACCTTC
CASSYPRRGYGYTF
>.|TRBV9|17|TRBD1|TRBJ2-1
TGTGCCAGCAGCGTAGACCTCCGGGACAGGGGGCAAAATGAGCAGTTCTTC
CASSVDLRDRGQNEQFF
>.|TRBV7-2|12|.|TRBJ1-1
TGTGCCAGCAGCTTAGAAATAGAAGAAGCTTTCTTT
CASSLEIEEAFF
>.|TRBV5-4|16|TRBD2|TRBJ2-3
TGTGCCAGCAGCTTGTGGCTAGCGGGGAGCACAGATACGCAGTATTTT
CASSLWLAGSTDTQYF
>.|TRBV25-1|16|TRBD1|TRBJ1-1
TGTGCCAGCACCTTGACAGGGACCCCCCCCTGGGGGAAAGCTTTCTTT
CASTLTGTPPWGKAFF
>.|TRBV14|13|.|TRBJ2-5
TGTGCCAGCAGCCGAGGACAACAAGAGACCCAGTACTTC
CASSRGQQETQYF
>few|TRBV5-4|17|.|TRBJ2-1
TGTGCCAGCAGCTTGGATCTGGCGGCTAGCTCCTACAATGAGCAGTTCTTC
CASSLDLAASSYNEQFF